The rows below give T cell receptor beta chains drawn from one sample of a study of T-cell memory formation after mild COVID-19. Via MiXCR, TCRdb re-called the 5' RACE reads, giving one row per CDR3 protein. This table holds hundreds of thousands of distinct CDR3 sequences, 25% to 30% found once. Sequencing was performed on PBMCs or a T cell subset sorted from them (not recorded which). The receptor source for this set is an adult woman who had mild COVID-19 (a few samples of this study predate the infection). Cell type and time point are not known. Both conserved end residues are part of each CDR3. D genes are given only for firm matches. A clone size is listed for some rows: how often the clone was seen (once, few, many), or a class if it is expanded.

cdr3_nt cdr3_aa clone_size j_call d_call v_call
TGTGCCAGCAGTTATGGGACTAGCGGATACAATGAGCAGTTCTTC CASSYGTSGYNEQFF - TRBJ2-1 TRBD2 TRBV6-5
TGTGCCAGCAGCCCCCTAGTGGGCAGGGCGACTCCCTACGAGCAGTACTTC CASSPLVGRATPYEQYF - TRBJ2-7 - TRBV7-6
TGTGCCACCAGCTCTCCGGACAGGGAGGTCAATCAGCCCCAGCATTTT CATSSPDREVNQPQHF few TRBJ1-5 TRBD1 TRBV15
TGCGCCAGCAGCCTCTGGACAGGGCCTAACGAGCAGTACTTC CASSLWTGPNEQYF - TRBJ2-7 TRBD1 TRBV5-1
TGTGCCACCAGCACTAATACGGGGGGGGACTCCTACGAGCAGTACTTC CATSTNTGGDSYEQYF many TRBJ2-7 TRBD2 TRBV15
TGCGCCAGCAGCCAAGTCGCCGGGACAGGGGTCTACGAGCAGTACTTC CASSQVAGTGVYEQYF - TRBJ2-7 TRBD1 TRBV4-3
TGCAGTGCTAGAGATCCCGGTGGGAGGGTTGAGACCCAGTACTTC CSARDPGGRVETQYF - TRBJ2-5 TRBD2 TRBV20-1
TGCAGTGCTCGAGTAGTCGGAGATACGCAGTATTTT CSARVVGDTQYF - TRBJ2-3 - TRBV20-1
TGCGCCTCGGGACCTTACGACTACAATGAGCAGTTCTTC CASGPYDYNEQFF few TRBJ2-1 - TRBV5-1
TGTGCCAGCAGCTTAACGACTAGCGGGATTAATGAGCAGTTCTTC CASSLTTSGINEQFF - TRBJ2-1 TRBD2 TRBV7-9
TGTGCCAGCAGTTCCGGGATCCCCGGGACTGAAGCTTTCTTT CASSSGIPGTEAFF many TRBJ1-1 - TRBV12-3/TRBV12-4
TGCAGCGTTGAAAAGGGGACGAACTATGGCTACACCTTC CSVEKGTNYGYTF - TRBJ1-2 - TRBV29-1
TGCAGTGCTAGACGGATCACGACCCGACCAGATACGCAGTATTTT CSARRITTRPDTQYF few TRBJ2-3 - TRBV20-1
TGTGCCAGCAGTGACGGTGGGAATGAAAAACTGTTTTTT CASSDGGNEKLFF - TRBJ1-4 - TRBV25-1
TGTGCCAGCAGCGAGGACAGCTTCACAGATACGCAGTATTTT CASSEDSFTDTQYF - TRBJ2-3 - TRBV9
TGTGCCACCGGCGACGGGGGGAATCAGCCCCAGCATTTT CATGDGGNQPQHF few TRBJ1-5 - TRBV24-1
TGTGCCAGCAGCGACGACCACGAGCAGTACTTC CASSDDHEQYF - TRBJ2-7 - TRBV9
TGTGCCAGCAGCTTAGAGGGCACGCTAAGCAATCAGCCCCAGCATTTT CASSLEGTLSNQPQHF - TRBJ1-5 - TRBV7-2
TGTGCCATCAGTGACCCAGGACAGGGGGAAGCTTTCTTT CAISDPGQGEAFF few TRBJ1-1 TRBD1 TRBV10-3
TGTGCCAGCAGCTTAGTAGGGGGCCCGAACACTGAAGCTTTCTTT CASSLVGGPNTEAFF - TRBJ1-1 TRBD1 TRBV7-6
TGTGCCTGGAGTGGGGCCGGAAGCTATGGCTACACCTTC CAWSGAGSYGYTF - TRBJ1-2 - TRBV30
TGCAGTGCTATCGGACAGGGAGGTCAGCCCCAGCATTTT CSAIGQGGQPQHF few TRBJ1-5 TRBD1 TRBV20-1